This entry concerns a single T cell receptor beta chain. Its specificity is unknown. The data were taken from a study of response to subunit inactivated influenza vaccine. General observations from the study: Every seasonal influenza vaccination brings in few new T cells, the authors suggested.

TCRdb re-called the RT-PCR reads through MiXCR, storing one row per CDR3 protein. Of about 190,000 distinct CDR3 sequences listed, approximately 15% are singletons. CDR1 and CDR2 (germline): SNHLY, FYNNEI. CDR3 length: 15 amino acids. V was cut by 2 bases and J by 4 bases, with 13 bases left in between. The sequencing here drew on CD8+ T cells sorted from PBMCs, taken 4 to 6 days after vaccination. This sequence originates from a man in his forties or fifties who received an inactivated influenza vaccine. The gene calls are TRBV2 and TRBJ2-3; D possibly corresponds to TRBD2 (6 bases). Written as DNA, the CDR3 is TGTGCCAGCAGTGAATGGGGGGAAATGGCAGATACGCAGTATTTT. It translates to CASSEWGEMADTQYF.